This T cell receptor beta chain was sequenced in a study of blood T cell repertoires in COVID-19. The V gene's germline CDR1 is SGHAT and CDR2 FQNNGV. The CDR3 runs to 14 residues. Trimming took 1 base from V and 0 from J; bases not matched to a gene: 0. Repertoires were generated with immunoSEQ multiplex PCR, while TCRdb's copy carries only in-frame clones and drops some. The sample shows about 280,000 clones, 85% to 90% of them seen only once. Details on this clone: Other DNA sequences in this specimen translate into the identical CDR3.

This receptor was identified in a woman aged 25 to 39 with acute COVID-19. The V gene is TRBV11-2, the J gene TRBJ2-7, with TRBD2 identical over 7 bases. The sequenced sample consisted of PBMCs or T cells enriched from blood (not recorded which). CDR3 amino acids: CASSLAGGSYEQYF. CDR3 DNA sequence: TGTGCCAGCAGCTTAGCGGGGGGCTCCTACGAGCAGTACTTC.